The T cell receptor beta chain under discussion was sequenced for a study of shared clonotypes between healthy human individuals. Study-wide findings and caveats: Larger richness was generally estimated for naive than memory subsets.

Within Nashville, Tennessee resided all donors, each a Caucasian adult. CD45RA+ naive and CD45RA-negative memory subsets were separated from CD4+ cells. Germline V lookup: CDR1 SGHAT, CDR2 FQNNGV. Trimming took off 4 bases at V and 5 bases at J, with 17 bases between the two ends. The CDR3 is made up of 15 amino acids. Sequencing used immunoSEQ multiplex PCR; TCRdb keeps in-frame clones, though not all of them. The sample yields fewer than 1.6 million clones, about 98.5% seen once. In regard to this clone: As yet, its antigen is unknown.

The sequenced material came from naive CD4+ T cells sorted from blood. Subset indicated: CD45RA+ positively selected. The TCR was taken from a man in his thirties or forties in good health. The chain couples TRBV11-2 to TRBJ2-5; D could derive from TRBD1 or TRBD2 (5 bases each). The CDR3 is CASSSGRVFGETQYF. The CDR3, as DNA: TGTGCCAGCAGCTCGGGACGGGTTTTTGGGGAGACCCAGTACTTC.